This record looks at one T cell receptor beta chain sequence and its context. Its antigen is currently unknown. CD45RA-negative memory and CD45RA+ naive subsets were split from the CD4+ cells. This entry belongs to a study of shared clonotypes between healthy human individuals. In the study overall: CD4 naive and memory got three plates each, CD8 naive two, CD8 memory one. Study-level results: With a few donors compared, roughly 5% of naive CD4 clonotypes were shared. Estimated richness was generally greater in naive than memory subsets.

Libraries were prepared by immunoSEQ multiplex PCR; TCRdb keeps only in-frame clonotypes and omits some of them. Among under 1,100,000 clones, more than 60% were seen once, and the ten largest hold 1.5%. Sequencing was carried out using memory CD4+ T cells sorted from blood. Subset given: CD45RA-negative fraction. The clonotype comes from a young man in good health.

The CDR3: CASSSPQGGAARSYEQYF. The CDR3 DNA follows: TGTGCCAGCAGCTCTCCTCAAGGGGGGGCAGCGAGATCCTACGAGCAGTACTTC. The chain joins TRBV9 to TRBJ2-7, with D maybe TRBD2 (7 bases). CDR3 length: 18 amino acids. Germline CDR1 and CDR2: SGDLS and YYNGEE. The V end was cut by 4 bases, the J end by 1 base, with 24 bases between.